Presented here are 28 T cell receptor beta chains from one specimen sequenced in a study of cytomegalovirus exposure and HLA in healthy donors. The PCR ran on 60 Vbeta and 13 Jbeta primers. This table comes from immunoSEQ multiplex PCR, and its TCRdb copy is limited to in-frame clones, with some not included. The sample shows about 130,000 clones, roughly 70% of them seen only once. The sample consisted of PBMCs. The source of these receptors is a young man in good health and CMV-seropositive.

The rearrangement uses TRBV5-1 and TRBJ2-1, with 12 bases lining up with TRBD1. V dropped 1 base and J dropped 9; count of bases not matched to a gene: 5. Germline CDR1 reads SGHRS; CDR2 reads YFSETQ. The length of the CDR3 is 15 residues. The CDR3 DNA follows: TGCGCCAGCAGCTTGAAGGGACAGGGGGCGGGTGAGCAGTTCTTC. This translates into CASSLKGQGAGEQFF.

V and J are TRBV7-8 and TRBJ2-5, with D maybe TRBD1 (5 bases). Trimming stripped 5 bases from V and 2 bases from J, with 12 bases between. The CDR3 has 14 residues. Germline values: CDR1 SGHVS, CDR2 FQNEAQ. In DNA, the CDR3 is TGTGCCAGCAGCAGACGGACAAGACAAGAGACCCAGTACTTC. This translates into CASSRRTRQETQYF.

This clone has a single count. This rearrangement joins TRBV5-1 to TRBJ1-2; D is unresolved. Germline V lookup: CDR1 SGHRS, CDR2 YFSETQ. With 2 bases removed from V and 8 bases from J, the gap between germline ends came to 10 bases. CDR3 length: 12 amino acids. As DNA, the CDR3 is TGCGCCAGCAGCTTCGACGGAGGAGGCTACACCTTC. It codes for CASSFDGGGYTF.

This clone was seen only once. CDR3 bases: TGCGCCAGCAGCTTGGCCGGGAATCCCGGGAACTATGGCTACACCTTC. Translation: CASSLAGNPGNYGYTF. The chain employs TRBV5-1 and TRBJ1-2; the D is unclear. V lost 0 bases and J lost 2, with 14 bases in between. The CDR3 runs to 16 residues. Germline assignment: CDR1 SGHRS and CDR2 YFSETQ.

The rearrangement joins TRBV7-8 to TRBJ1-1, with 8 positions matching TRBD1. Germline loops: CDR1 SGHVS, CDR2 FQNEAQ. The CDR3 covers 17 residues. V was clipped by 1 base and J by 3 bases; unmatched bases: 10. CDR3 DNA sequence: TGTGCCAGCAGCTTAGTTGGGAGGACAGGGAGGGACACTGAAGCTTTCTTT. This translates into CASSLVGRTGRDTEAFF.

The gene calls are TRBV5-1 and TRBJ1-3; no clear D. Germline assignment: CDR1 SGHRS and CDR2 YFSETQ. With 3 bases removed from V and 2 bases from J, the gap between germline ends came to 6 bases. The CDR3 runs to 13 residues. The CDR3 is CASSYDTGNTIYF. Written as DNA, the CDR3 is TGCGCCAGCAGCTATGACACTGGAAACACCATATATTTT. The full variable domain, rest sourced from reference TRBV5-1 and TRBJ1-3, is KAGVTQTPRYLIKTRGQQVTLSCSPISGHRSVSWYQQTPGQGLQFLFEYFSETQRNKGNFPGRFSGRQFSNSRSEMNVSTLELGDSALYLCASSYDTGNTIYFGEGSWLTVV.

The CDR3 DNA sequence: TGTGCCAGCAGCTCAACCGGGACAGCCGAAGCTTTCTTT. Amino acid sequence: CASSSTGTAEAFF. The chain recombines TRBV6-5 with TRBJ1-1, with 7 bases matching TRBD1. The germline CDR1 and CDR2 sequences are MNHEY and SVGAGI. V lost 6 bases, J lost 8 bases, and 9 bases stayed unmatched. The CDR3 is made up of 13 amino acids.

The chain employs TRBV7-9 and TRBJ1-6, with D hard to call. Germline CDR1 SEHNR, CDR2 FQNEAQ (reference sequence). The V end lost 3 bases, the J end lost 7 bases, and 4 bases lay between the germline ends. The CDR3 is 12 amino acids. As DNA, the CDR3 is TGTGCCAGCAGCTTCCGGAATTCACCCCTCCACTTT. Translated, it gives CASSFRNSPLHF.

This clone came up a few times. V is TRBV11-1 and J is TRBJ2-1; 7 bases fit TRBD2. V gave up 4 bases and J gave up 7 bases; unmatched junction bases: 10. The CDR3 is 15 amino acids. CDR1 is SGHAT, CDR2 FQDESV, per germline (reference sequence). CDR3 protein: CASSSTAGVGNEQFF. The CDR3 bases are TGTGCCAGCAGCTCGACGGCGGGGGTTGGTAATGAGCAGTTCTTC.

The chain recombines TRBV27 with TRBJ2-1; the D gene is possibly TRBD2 (5 bases). The CDR3 consists of 14 residues. Trimming removed 2 bases at V and 10 bases at J, with 15 bases between. CDR1 is MNHEY and CDR2 is SMNVEV in the germline V gene (reference sequence). The CDR3 nucleotides read TGTGCCAGCAGTTTAGGACTCCCAGCTTTGGAGCAGTTCTTC. It codes for CASSLGLPALEQFF.

The CDR3 protein is CASSLETGIETQYF. The CDR3 DNA reads TGTGCCAGCAGCTTGGAGACAGGGATCGAGACCCAGTACTTC. The chain links TRBV5-6 to TRBJ2-5; TRBD1 agrees at 7 bases. The CDR3 has 14 residues. Germline CDR1 SGHDT, CDR2 YYEEEE. Trimming cost V 0 bases and J 5 bases; bases outside gene matches: 4. Together with reference TRBV5-6 and TRBJ2-5, the CDR3 gives the full variable domain: DAGVTQSPTHLIKTRGQQVTLRCSPKSGHDTVSWYQQALGQGPQFIFQYYEEEERQRGNFPDRFSGHQFPNYSSELNVNALLLGDSALYLCASSLETGIETQYFGPGTRLLVL.

The chain employs TRBV19 and TRBJ1-4, with D unresolved. CDR1 is LNHDA, CDR2 SQIVND, per germline (reference sequence). Trimming took 2 bases from V and 7 from J, leaving 8 bases between them. The CDR3 covers 13 residues. The CDR3, as DNA: TGTGCCAGTAGTATATGGGGAGGTGAAAAACTGTTTTTT. Protein sequence: CASSIWGGEKLFF.

V usage is TRBV28 and J usage is TRBJ1-5; D may be TRBD1 (6 bases). This CDR3 is 18 amino acids long. In germline, CDR1 is MDHEN, CDR2 SYDVKM. V lost 2 bases, J lost 3 bases, and 20 bases lay in between. In DNA, the CDR3 is TGTGCCAGCAGTTTACTTACCTCCGGGGGGGCGATCAATCAGCCCCAGCATTTT. Its protein product is CASSLLTSGGAINQPQHF.

Of note for this clone: The sample has other DNA sequences that encode this CDR3 too. The chain uses TRBV4-2 and TRBJ1-1; weak D call: TRBD1 (5 bases). The ends were cut back, 0 bases at V and 4 bases at J, with 9 bases in the middle. Germline values: CDR1 LGHNA, CDR2 YNFKEQ. CDR3 length: 14 amino acids. CDR3 in amino acids: CASSQDRGGTEAFF. In DNA form, the CDR3 reads TGTGCCAGCAGCCAAGATCGCGGGGGCACTGAAGCTTTCTTT.

This clone turned up a few times. The CDR3 loop reads CASREKGQGYFSGNTIYF. The DNA for the CDR3 is TGTGCCAGCAGAGAAAAGGGACAGGGCTATTTCTCTGGAAACACCATATATTTT. V gene TRBV6-1 combines with J gene TRBJ1-3; 9 bases fit TRBD1. The CDR3 covers 18 residues. Per the germline V gene, CDR1 is MNHNS and CDR2 is SASEGT. Unmatched junction bases numbered 12, after V lost 6 bases and J lost 0 bases.

A few counts support this clone. In nucleotides, the CDR3 is TGTGCCAGCAGTTCCAGCTTACAGGGGGCTCGAGAAAAACTGTTTTTT. This codes for CASSSSLQGAREKLFF. This chain links TRBV28 with TRBJ1-4; 9 bases align to TRBD1. J gave up 8 bases and V 4 bases, and 11 bases lay outside the gene matches. Germline V gene data show CDR1 as MDHEN and CDR2 as SYDVKM. The CDR3 contains 16 residues.

V gene TRBV5-4 combines with J gene TRBJ2-3; D perhaps matches TRBD1 (6 bases). CDR1 is SGHNT, CDR2 YYREEE, per germline (reference sequence). With 1 base removed from V and 1 base from J, the gap between germline ends came to 10 bases. The CDR3 has 15 amino acids. The chain's CDR3 is CASSLKQGRTDTQYF. The CDR3 region has the DNA TGTGCCAGCAGCTTGAAACAGGGACGCACAGATACGCAGTATTTT. Full variable domain (rest looked up from reference TRBV5-4 and TRBJ2-3): ETGVTQSPTHLIKTRGQQVTLRCSSQSGHNTVSWYQQALGQGPQFIFQYYREEENGRGNFPPRFSGLQFPNYSSELNVNALELDDSALYLCASSLKQGRTDTQYFGPGTRLTVL.

V gene TRBV7-9 combines with J gene TRBJ1-5, with D possibly matching TRBD1 (6 bases). V lost 5 bases and J 5 bases, leaving 13 bases between the germline ends. The CDR3 consists of 14 residues. Germline loops: CDR1 SEHNR, CDR2 FQNEAQ (reference sequence). The CDR3 nucleotides are TGTGCCAGCAGCCAACAGGACAGTTATCAGCCCCAGCATTTT. Translation: CASSQQDSYQPQHF.

This clone appeared once. The genes are TRBV18 and TRBJ2-5; 11 bases are a match to TRBD1. The CDR3 is made up of 16 amino acids. With V trimmed by 3 bases and J by 5 bases, 8 bases remained unmatched. CDR1 KGHSH and CDR2 LQKENI come from the germline V gene. CDR3 nucleotide sequence: TGTGCCAGCTCACCTCCCGGGACAGGGGGACGGGAGACCCAGTACTTC. This translates into CASSPPGTGGRETQYF.

V and J are TRBV15 and TRBJ1-2; 10 bases are a match to TRBD1. The CDR3 runs to 16 residues. The ends lost 3 bases at V and 3 bases at J; junction bases unmatched: 7. Germline assignment: CDR1 LNHNV and CDR2 YYDKDF (reference sequence). As DNA, the CDR3 is TGTGCCACCAGCAGCGGGACAGGGGTTCTTCACTATGGCTACACCTTC. Its protein is CATSSGTGVLHYGYTF.

This clone was observed a single time. The J gene is TRBJ2-6, the V gene TRBV5-4; weak D call: TRBD2 (5 bases). Germline V gives CDR1 SGHNT, CDR2 YYREEE (reference sequence). The germline V and J ends were trimmed by 2 bases and 0 bases, with 9 bases remaining between them. The CDR3 is 16 amino acids. CDR3 amino acids: CASSFPGFSGANVLTF. CDR3 nucleotide sequence: TGTGCCAGCAGCTTCCCGGGATTCTCTGGGGCCAACGTCCTGACTTTC. Supplemented by reference TRBV5-4 and TRBJ2-6, the full variable domain reads ETGVTQSPTHLIKTRGQQVTLRCSSQSGHNTVSWYQQALGQGPQFIFQYYREEENGRGNFPPRFSGLQFPNYSSELNVNALELDDSALYLCASSFPGFSGANVLTFGAGSRLTVL.

This clone showed up just a few times. This sequence joins TRBV7-3 and TRBJ2-7, with 11 bases identical to TRBD1. Germline V CDR1 and CDR2: SGHTA, FQGTGA. Trimming cost V 5 bases and J 6 bases; bases outside gene matches: 9. This CDR3 has 15 residues. CDR3: CASSPGQGATREQYF. DNA for the CDR3: TGTGCCAGCAGCCCCGGACAGGGGGCGACTCGCGAGCAGTACTTC. Full variable domain (rest looked up from reference TRBV7-3 and TRBJ2-7): GAGVSQTPSNKVTEKGKYVELRCDPISGHTALYWYRQSLGQGPEFLIYFQGTGAADDSGLPNDRFFAVRPEGSVSTLKIQRTERGDSAVYLCASSPGQGATREQYFGPGTRLTVT.

V gene TRBV6-5 combines with J gene TRBJ2-7; D is unclear. The germline gives CDR1 MNHEY, CDR2 SVGAGI. This CDR3 is built from 13 residues. Trimming cost V 5 bases and J 3 bases, with 11 bases left between them. CDR3 nucleotide sequence: TGTGCCAGCAGTCGTACGGTAGACTACGAGCAGTACTTC. Residues: CASSRTVDYEQYF.

The V and J genes are TRBV5-4 and TRBJ2-5; 9 bases are a match to TRBD1. The CDR3 extends over 15 amino acids. CDR1 is SGHNT and CDR2 is YYREEE in the germline V gene (reference sequence). Trimming took 3 bases from V and 5 from J; bases not matched to a gene: 8. The CDR3 reads CASSSQQGARETQYF. CDR3 DNA: TGTGCCAGCAGCTCACAACAGGGGGCTAGGGAGACCCAGTACTTC.

The gene calls are TRBV19 and TRBJ2-6, with 7 nucleotides matching TRBD1. From germline, CDR1 is LNHDA and CDR2 SQIVND (reference sequence). V gave up 5 bases and J gave up 2 bases; unmatched junction bases: 9. The CDR3 sequence is 17 residues long. CDR3 sequence (DNA): TGTGCCAGTAGTCACCCCCGGGACAGCCCTGGGGCCAACGTCCTGACTTTC. This codes for CASSHPRDSPGANVLTF. Complete variable domain (other parts from reference TRBV19 and TRBJ2-6): DGGITQSPKYLFRKEGQNVTLSCEQNLNHDAMYWYRQDPGQGLRLIYYSQIVNDFQKGDIAEGYSVSREKKESFPLTVTSAQKNPTAFYLCASSHPRDSPGANVLTFGAGSRLTVL.

The chain uses TRBV6-5 and TRBJ2-3; D is perhaps TRBD2 (5 bases). The CDR3 covers 14 residues. Per germline, CDR1 MNHEY and CDR2 SVGAGI. V was clipped by 2 bases and J by 1 base, with 7 bases between them. CDR3 sequence: CASSYRLRTDTQYF. The CDR3 nucleotides read TGTGCCAGCAGTTACCGACTACGCACAGATACGCAGTATTTT.

Comment on this clone: The same CDR3 can be traced to other DNA sequences in this sample. V is TRBV5-4 and J is TRBJ1-1; possible D gene TRBD1, 5 bases. This CDR3 contains 13 residues. V lost 1 base to trimming and J lost 4 bases, with 8 bases between them. CDR1 SGHNT and CDR2 YYREEE come from the germline V gene (reference sequence). In DNA form, the CDR3 reads TGTGCCAGCAGCTTGTGGGGGGGCACTGAAGCTTTCTTT. It codes for CASSLWGGTEAFF.

The rearrangement uses TRBV19 and TRBJ1-5; TRBD1 is a possible D gene (5 bases). Germline CDR1 is LNHDA and CDR2 is SQIVND (reference sequence). Trimming cost V 8 bases and J 7 bases, with 12 bases left between them. This CDR3 spans 12 amino acids. The CDR3 reads CASAAGMQPQHF. In nucleotides, the CDR3 is TGTGCCAGTGCAGCAGGGATGCAGCCCCAGCATTTT.